This entry features one T cell receptor (beta chain) sequence. Original processing notes: Amplified reference gene primers provided the basis for estimating nucleated cell counts. TCRdb keeps only in-frame clones here, not all; method: immunoSEQ multiplex PCR. V and J calls and clone size are copied from that table; D and trimming were computed from the DNA. Here the sample spans 200,000 or so clones, about 80% being singletons. This entry is derived from a study of blood T cell repertoires in COVID-19. Study in general: Sources were T cells, B-cell-depleted T cells, or PBMCs; the material itself was cDNA or gDNA.

CDR3 length: 15 residues. From germline, CDR1 is MGHRA and CDR2 YSYEKL. Between the trimmed V and J ends, which lost 4 bases and 11 bases, there was a span of 18 bases. Enrolled through a virtual design, the participants were between roughly 18 and 90 years of age and came from 24 US areas. Participants were placed into cohorts based on the clinical history they reported. The chain combines TRBV4-1 with TRBJ1-6; D not resolved. The receptor was derived from a woman aged 50 to 60 who had been exposed to COVID-19. The sequencing sample was made of PBMCs or T cells enriched from blood (not recorded which). This CDR3 is CASSPITGVNPPLHF. Written as DNA, the CDR3 is TGCGCCAGCAGCCCAATAACCGGGGTTAACCCACCCCTCCACTTT.